This T cell receptor (beta chain) came from a study of cytomegalovirus exposure and HLA in healthy donors. This CDR3 is 15 amino acids long. Trimming removed 1 base at V and 2 bases at J, with 14 bases between. Germline lookup yields CDR1 GTSNPN and CDR2 SVGIG (reference sequence). In the PCR, 60 Vbeta and 13 Jbeta primers were used. Measured with immunoSEQ multiplex PCR; TCRdb has only the in-frame clones, and not every one. Of about 140,000 clones in the sample, around four fifths are singletons; the top ten hold approximately 1.9%. Sequencing was performed on PBMCs. This rearrangement joins TRBV30 to TRBJ1-2; TRBD1 is a possible D gene (5 bases). The source is a woman in her thirties or forties in good health and CMV-seronegative. CDR3 in amino acids: CAWSAFGRGNYGYTF. The CDR3 nucleotides are TGTGCCTGGAGTGCCTTTGGAAGGGGAAACTATGGCTACACCTTC.